Sequencing of this T cell receptor beta chain was carried out in a study of siplizumab effects on memory and regulatory T cells. Produced via immunoSEQ multiplex PCR; TCRdb's table is partial and in-frame only. In the table there are approximately 7,000 clones, 65% to 70% of which are singletons. The trim removed 6 bases at V and 4 bases at J, leaving 7 bases unmatched. The CDR3 has 15 residues. CDR1 MDHEN and CDR2 SYDVKM come from the germline V gene. This clone came up once. The chain carries TRBV28 and TRBJ1-4; 8 bases are shared with TRBD1. The source of this sequence is a human donor in good health. Material for sequencing was effector memory CD8+ T cells sorted from blood. The subset denotes: unstimulated CD8+ effector memory T cells. CDR3 amino acids: CASSPGQGGNEKLFF. The CDR3 DNA reads TGTGCCAGCAGCCCCGGACAGGGAGGTAATGAAAAACTGTTTTTT.